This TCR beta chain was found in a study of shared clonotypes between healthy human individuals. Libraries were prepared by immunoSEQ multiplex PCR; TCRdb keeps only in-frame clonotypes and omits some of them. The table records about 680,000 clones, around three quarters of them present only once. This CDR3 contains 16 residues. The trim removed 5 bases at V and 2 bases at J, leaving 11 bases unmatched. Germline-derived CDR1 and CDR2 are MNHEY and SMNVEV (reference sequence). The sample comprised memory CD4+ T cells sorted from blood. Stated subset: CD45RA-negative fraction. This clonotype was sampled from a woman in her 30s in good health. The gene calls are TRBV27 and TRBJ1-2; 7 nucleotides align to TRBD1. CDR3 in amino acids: CASSPQRTGLNYGYTF. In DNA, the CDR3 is TGTGCCAGCAGTCCTCAAAGGACAGGATTAAACTATGGCTACACCTTC.